Presented here are 14 T cell receptor beta chains from one specimen sequenced in a study of blood T cell repertoires in COVID-19. The table came from immunoSEQ multiplex PCR; TCRdb's copy has only in-frame clones and leaves some out. Here the sample spans 48,000 or so clones, around 85% being singletons. Sequencing used peripheral blood. The receptors were gathered from a woman aged 55-70 years with acute or convalescent COVID-19.

V is TRBV2 and J is TRBJ1-2; 9 bases are shared with TRBD1. The V gene's germline CDR1 is SNHLY and CDR2 FYNNEI. There are 15 residues in the CDR3. Unmatched junction bases numbered 7, after V lost 3 bases and J lost 5 bases. The CDR3 coding sequence is TGTGCCAGCAGTGAGAGGGACAGGGCCCGGTATGGCTACACCTTC. As protein: CASSERDRARYGYTF.

The V call is TRBV6-5, the J call TRBJ1-3; a possible D gene is TRBD1 (6 bases). This CDR3 has 13 residues. Germline V gene data show CDR1 as MNHEY and CDR2 as SVGAGI. The V gene lost 4 bases and the J gene lost 6 bases, with 10 bases spanning the gap. The CDR3 bases are TGTGCCAGCAGTTCTCGGACAGTAAACACCATATATTTT. Translation gives CASSSRTVNTIYF.

The chain carries TRBV9 and TRBJ2-1, with unresolved D. CDR3 size: 13 residues. Germline V CDR1 and CDR2: SGDLS, YYNGEE. Trimming pared 0 bases from V and 6 bases from J, leaving 7 bases between. This chain's CDR3 is CASSVALVNEQFF. The CDR3 bases are TGTGCCAGCAGCGTAGCCCTTGTCAATGAGCAGTTCTTC.

The chain employs TRBV30 and TRBJ2-3; 8 nucleotides align to TRBD2. V lost 2 bases to trimming and J lost 7 bases; unmatched junction nucleotides: 5. The CDR3 sequence is 13 residues long. Germline values: CDR1 GTSNPN, CDR2 SVGIG (reference sequence). This chain's CDR3 is CAWSSGSGNTQYF. The CDR3 region has the DNA TGTGCCTGGAGTAGCGGGAGTGGCAATACGCAGTATTTT.

CDR3 residues: CASRERASVYEQYF. The CDR3 nucleotides read TGTGCCAGCAGGGAACGGGCTAGCGTCTACGAGCAGTACTTC. The J gene is TRBJ2-7, the V gene TRBV2; D is possibly TRBD2 (6 bases). V was cut by 6 bases and J by 3 bases, with 15 bases left in between. The CDR3 runs 14 residues. Looked up from germline, CDR1 is SNHLY and CDR2 is FYNNEI.

The chain uses TRBV7-3 and TRBJ2-4; D is uncertain. This CDR3 region has 15 residues. Germline assignment: CDR1 SGHTA and CDR2 FQGTGA. The germline V and J ends were trimmed by 5 bases and 6 bases, with 17 bases remaining between them. In DNA form, the CDR3 reads TGTGCCAGCAGCCTCGACCACAGTGACGGAAACATTCAGTACTTC. This sequence encodes CASSLDHSDGNIQYF.

This clone has only one observation. V usage is TRBV3-1 (or the pseudogene TRBV3-2) and J usage is TRBJ2-7; the D gene is possibly TRBD2 (5 bases). Trimming shortened V by 2 bases and J by 4 bases, and 12 bases separated the two germline ends. Germline V gives CDR1 LGHDT, CDR2 YNNKEL (reference sequence). The CDR3 length is 14 residues. The CDR3 region has the DNA TGTGCCAGCAGCCAAAATGCAGGACTTTACGAGCAGTACTTC. Encoded protein: CASSQNAGLYEQYF.

This clone was detected a few times. V and J are TRBV7-3 and TRBJ1-2; 8 bases agree with TRBD1. The CDR3 has 16 residues. From germline, CDR1 is SGHTA and CDR2 FQGTGA. V dropped 5 bases and J dropped 8; count of bases not matched to a gene: 16. The CDR3 loop reads CASSVSRMTGVGGYTF. The CDR3 coding sequence is TGTGCCAGCAGCGTATCTAGAATGACAGGGGTAGGGGGCTACACCTTC.

This sequence joins TRBV4-2 and TRBJ1-4; no clear D. The CDR3 loop spans 12 amino acids. Trimming shortened V by 3 bases and J by 5 bases, and 4 bases separated the two germline ends. Germline values: CDR1 LGHNA, CDR2 YNFKEQ. The CDR3 loop reads CASSQLNEKLFF. The CDR3 DNA sequence: TGTGCCAGCAGCCAGTTAAATGAAAAACTGTTTTTT.

The V gene is TRBV6-1, the J gene TRBJ2-7, with 9 bases lining up with TRBD2. Germline values: CDR1 MNHNS, CDR2 SASEGT. J was trimmed by 4 bases and V by 1 base; bases with no gene match: 5. CDR3 length: 15 residues. CDR3 sequence (DNA): TGTGCCAGCAGTGAAGAAAAACTAGCGGGTTACGAGCAGTACTTC. Protein product: CASSEEKLAGYEQYF.

The CDR3 reads CASRPTRQGALNEQYF. The CDR3, as DNA: TGCGCCAGCAGACCGACTCGACAGGGGGCTTTGAACGAGCAGTACTTC. The chain links TRBV5-1 to TRBJ2-7, with 10 nucleotides matching TRBD1. The germline V gene encodes CDR1 SGHRS and CDR2 YFSETQ. The CDR3 has 16 amino acids. J gave up 5 bases and V 5 bases, and 13 bases lay outside the gene matches.

In its sample, this clone was seen once. V gene TRBV18 combines with J gene TRBJ1-1; 7 positions agree with TRBD1. Germline CDR1 reads KGHSH; CDR2 reads LQKENI. Trimming cost V 3 bases and J 2 bases; bases outside gene matches: 9. This CDR3 has 16 residues. CDR3 residues: CASSPTRDRGNTEAFF. CDR3 coding DNA: TGTGCCAGCTCACCTACCCGGGACAGAGGAAACACTGAAGCTTTCTTT.

The chain joins TRBV7-2 to TRBJ2-3; weak D call: TRBD1 (6 bases). This CDR3 comprises 13 residues. Trimming pared 5 bases from V and 5 bases from J, leaving 11 bases between. From germline, CDR1 is SGHTA and CDR2 FQGNSA. The CDR3 loop reads CASSLEQGDTQYF. DNA of the CDR3: TGTGCCAGCAGCCTTGAACAGGGAGATACGCAGTATTTT.

The CDR3 bases are TGTGCCACCAGCAGAGATCCAAGCCAGCCCCAGCATTTT. Its protein product is CATSRDPSQPQHF. This chain joins TRBV15 and TRBJ1-5; no firm D call. Trimming took 0 bases from V and 7 from J, leaving 7 bases between them. The CDR3 sequence is 13 residues long. CDR1 is LNHNV, CDR2 YYDKDF, per germline (reference sequence).